This T cell receptor (beta chain) comes out of a study of cytomegalovirus exposure and HLA in healthy donors. Study-wide results and limits: Clusters of TCRs from the first cohort tended to co-occur in the approximately 130 validation repertoires (as a later analysis found). Reportedly, cytomegalovirus status was diagnosed with high sensitivity and specificity. Researchers counted roughly 150 TCR beta chains as cytomegalovirus-associated.

Turning to this clone: No antigen is known for it.

Germline V lookup: CDR1 MNHNS, CDR2 SASEGT. This CDR3 has 13 amino acids. Trimming stripped 2 bases from V and 7 bases from J, with 12 bases between. Profiling relied on immunoSEQ multiplex PCR, and the TCRdb table lists in-frame clones only, not all of them. Found here are about 140,000 clones, almost 90% of them singletons; the top ten hold 7.9%. This chain joins TRBV6-1 and TRBJ2-7; D might be TRBD2 (6 bases). The source is a young woman in good health and CMV-seropositive. Sample: PBMCs. The CDR3 loop reads CASSELRDGEQYF. For the CDR3, the DNA is TGTGCCAGCAGTGAATTGCGGGATGGTGAGCAGTACTTC.